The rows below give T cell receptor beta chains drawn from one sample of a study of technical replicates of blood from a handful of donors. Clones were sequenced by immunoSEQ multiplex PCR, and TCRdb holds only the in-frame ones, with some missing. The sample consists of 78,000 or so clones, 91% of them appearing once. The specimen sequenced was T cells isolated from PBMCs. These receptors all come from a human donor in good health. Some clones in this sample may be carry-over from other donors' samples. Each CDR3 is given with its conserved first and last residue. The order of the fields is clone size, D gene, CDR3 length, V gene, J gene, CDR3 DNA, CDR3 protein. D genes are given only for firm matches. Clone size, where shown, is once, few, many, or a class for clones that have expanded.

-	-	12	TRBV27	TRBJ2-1	TGTGCCAGCAGTTTCACCTACAATGAGCAGTTCTTC	CASSFTYNEQFF
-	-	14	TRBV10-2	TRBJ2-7	TGCGCCAGCAGTGATAAGCGACCTAACTTCGAGCAGTACTTC	CASSDKRPNFEQYF
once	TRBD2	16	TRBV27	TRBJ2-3	TGTGCCAGCAGTTCCGAAGCGGGAGGGGAGGCAGATACGCAGTATTTT	CASSSEAGGEADTQYF
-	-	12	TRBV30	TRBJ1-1	TGTGCCTGGAGTCCTCTGAACACTGAAGCTTTCTTT	CAWSPLNTEAFF
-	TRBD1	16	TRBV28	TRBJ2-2	TGTGCCAGCAGTGAATGGACAGGTACGAACACCGGGGAGCTGTTTTTT	CASSEWTGTNTGELFF
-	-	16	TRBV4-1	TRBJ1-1	TGCGCCAGCAGCCAAGACGCTACTGCCATGAACACTGAAGCTTTCTTT	CASSQDATAMNTEAFF
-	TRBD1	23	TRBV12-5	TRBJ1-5	TGTGCTAGTGGTTTGTTAAGGGGTGAAGGACAGGGACAGGGGTTTTTTAGCAATCAGCCCCAGCATTTT	CASGLLRGEGQGQGFFSNQPQHF
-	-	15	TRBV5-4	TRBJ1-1	TGTGCCAGCAGCTTGGACGGGGGAGGGAACACTGAAGCTTTCTTT	CASSLDGGGNTEAFF
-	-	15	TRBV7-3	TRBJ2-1	TGTGCCAGCAGTGGAGCGGCGGGGAGAAACAATGAGCAGTTCTTC	CASSGAAGRNNEQFF
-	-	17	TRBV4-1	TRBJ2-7	TGCGCCAGCAGCCAAGATAGATCCCAGGGAGGTATCTACGAGCAGTACTTC	CASSQDRSQGGIYEQYF
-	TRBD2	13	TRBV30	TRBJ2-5	TGTGCCTGGAACGGGGGGGGGCTGGAGACCCAGTACTTC	CAWNGGGLETQYF
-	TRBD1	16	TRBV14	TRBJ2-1	TGTGCCAGCAGCCACTTGGACAGGTCTGGCTACAATGAGCAGTTCTTC	CASSHLDRSGYNEQFF
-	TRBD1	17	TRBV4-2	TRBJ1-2	TGTGCCAGCAGCCAAGCCGGGACAGCCGCCTTTGGCTATGGCTACACCTTC	CASSQAGTAAFGYGYTF
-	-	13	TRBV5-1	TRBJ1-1	TGCGCCAGCAGGCTAACAGGGAACACTGAAGCTTTCTTT	CASRLTGNTEAFF
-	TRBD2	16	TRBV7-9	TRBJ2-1	TGTGCCAGCAGCATCTCGGATAGCGGGGCTTTCGGTGAGCAGTTCTTC	CASSISDSGAFGEQFF
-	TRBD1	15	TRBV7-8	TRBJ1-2	TGTGCCAGCAGCCTTACAGGGGACCTTAACTATGGCTACACCTTC	CASSLTGDLNYGYTF
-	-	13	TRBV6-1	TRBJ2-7	TGTGCCAGCATAGACGGGAGCTCCTACGAGCAGTACTTC	CASIDGSSYEQYF
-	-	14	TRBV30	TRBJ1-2	TGTGCCTCCTCTATCGGGGTGGGGAGACGGGGCTACACCTTC	CASSIGVGRRGYTF
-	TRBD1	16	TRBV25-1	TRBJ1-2	TGTGCCAGCAGTGAAACACGTTTGACAGGGGTTGGTGGCTACACCTTC	CASSETRLTGVGGYTF
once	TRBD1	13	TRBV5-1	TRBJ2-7	TGCGCCAGCAGCCCAGGGACAGTCTACGAGCAGTACTTC	CASSPGTVYEQYF
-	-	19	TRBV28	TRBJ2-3	TGTGCCAGCAGTTTAACGATGACAGGACGACCAGGACTCACAGATACGCAGTATTTT	CASSLTMTGRPGLTDTQYF
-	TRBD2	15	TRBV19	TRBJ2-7	TGTGCCAGTAGTATTGGACTAGCGGGGGGATACGAGCAGTACTTC	CASSIGLAGGYEQYF
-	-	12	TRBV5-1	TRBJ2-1	TGCGCCAGCAGCTTGACTAACAATGAGCAGTTCTTC	CASSLTNNEQFF
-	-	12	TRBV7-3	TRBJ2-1	TGTGCCAGCAGCTTGGACAGCCATGAGCAGTTCTTC	CASSLDSHEQFF
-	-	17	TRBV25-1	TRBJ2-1	TGTGCCAGCAGTGTTAGAAGCGGGCTAGACACCTACAATGAGCAGTTCTTC	CASSVRSGLDTYNEQFF
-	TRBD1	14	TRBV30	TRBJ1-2	TGTGCCTGGAGTACTGGACAGGGGGCGCATGGCTACACCTTC	CAWSTGQGAHGYTF
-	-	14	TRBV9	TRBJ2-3	TGTGCCAGCAGCGAACACCGGGGGTCGGATACGCAGTATTTT	CASSEHRGSDTQYF
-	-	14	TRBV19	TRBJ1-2	TGTGCCAGTAGCCCGGGGGGGGCAAGCTATGGCTACACCTTC	CASSPGGASYGYTF
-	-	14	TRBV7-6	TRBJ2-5	TGTGCCAGCAGCTTAGGAACGGTCCAAGAGACCCAGTACTTC	CASSLGTVQETQYF
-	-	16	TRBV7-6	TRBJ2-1	TGTGCCAGCAGCTTAGGGTTTGTAGGGACAAGTAATGAGCAGTTCTTC	CASSLGFVGTSNEQFF
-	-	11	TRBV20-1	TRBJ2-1	TGCAGCGCTATCAGTCACAATGAGCAGTTCTTC	CSAISHNEQFF
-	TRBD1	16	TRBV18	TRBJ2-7	TGTGCCAGCTCACACTCTCGGGACAGGGGGTTCTACGAGCAGTACTTC	CASSHSRDRGFYEQYF
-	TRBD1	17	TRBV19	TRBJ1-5	TGTGCCAGTAGTATTGGGGCAGGGGGCCGGAGCAATCAGCCCCAGCATTTT	CASSIGAGGRSNQPQHF
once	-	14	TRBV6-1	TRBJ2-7	TGTGCCAGCCTTCCGGCGGGCCCGTTCTACGAGCAGTACTTC	CASLPAGPFYEQYF
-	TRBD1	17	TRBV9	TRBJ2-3	TGTGCCAGCAGCGCCACCGGGACAGCGATTAGCACAGATACGCAGTATTTT	CASSATGTAISTDTQYF
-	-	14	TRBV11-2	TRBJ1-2	TGTGCCAGCAGCTTAGGGGCACGAAGCTATGGCTACACCTTC	CASSLGARSYGYTF
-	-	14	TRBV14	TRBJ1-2	TGTGCCAGCAGCCAAGTGGCGGTGAGCTATGGCTACACCTTC	CASSQVAVSYGYTF
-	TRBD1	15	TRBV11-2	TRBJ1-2	TGTGCCAGCAGCCCGGGACAGGACCCCGACTATGGCTACACCTTC	CASSPGQDPDYGYTF
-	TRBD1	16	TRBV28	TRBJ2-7	TGTGCCAGCAGTTTCTCCCATGAGGGGCAGGGGGTCGAGCAGTACTTC	CASSFSHEGQGVEQYF
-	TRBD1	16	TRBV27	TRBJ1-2	TGTGCCAGCGGATACTCCTGGACAGGGGGCAGTTATGGCTACACCTTC	CASGYSWTGGSYGYTF
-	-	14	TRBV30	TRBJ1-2	TGTGCCTGGAGCCCGACCCCAGAGGGCTATGGCTACACCTTC	CAWSPTPEGYGYTF
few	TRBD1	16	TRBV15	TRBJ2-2	TGTGCCACCAGCAGAGATCCGGGACAGGGAACCGGGGAGCTGTTTTTT	CATSRDPGQGTGELFF